This TCR beta chain originates from a study of CD8 T cells in ankylosing spondylitis (dated by TCRdb to 2017 to 2019). About the full investigation: To find TCR variants linked to disease, the study profiled T cell receptor beta repertoires in ankylosing spondylitis patients and healthy donors. Peripheral blood was sampled, and synovial fluid was additionally collected from ankylosing spondylitis patients. In total, the full study cohort was made up of 95 to 110 healthy donors and about two dozen ankylosing spondylitis patients.

Concerning this clonotype itself: Its antigen specificity is not known. The record has no base qualities; no much larger clone is one base away.

The instrument given in TCRdb is Illumina HiSeq 2500. Quantitative 5'-RACE with molecular barcodes was used to prepare TCR beta libraries. The published analysis was carried out like this. Disease-linked TCR variants were identified with a new computational method built on a probabilistic model of VDJ rearrangement. The public reads were quality trimmed at Q25 with fastp and then assembled into clones with MiXCR by TCRdb, keeping productive beta chains. Each CDR3 protein gets just one entry, which takes the most common genes and DNA from the rows behind it. The V and J calls, along with clone size, are taken from TCRdb and not from the paper's own processing. Here the sample has under 400,000 distinct CDR3 sequences; roughly 12% occur a single time. The ten largest make up about a tenth of the sample. Broad study findings and their caveats: The disease-linked clones showed a CD8+ phenotype and occurred at relatively low frequencies in peripheral blood. Blood from ankylosing spondylitis patients appeared to be characterized by a TCR beta motif made up of seven or eight highly homologous amino acid variants. The disease-linked clones were reported to be significantly enriched in matched synovial fluid samples from ankylosing spondylitis patients. Some motif variants had previously been reported in the synovial fluid and blood of reactive arthritis patients, which suggests shared mechanisms of disease initiation.

CDR1 LNHDA and CDR2 SQIVND were looked up in the germline V gene (reference sequence). The CDR3 numbers 15 residues from cysteine through phenylalanine. Just CDR3 DNA is preserved here, 45 bases in frame from base 1. The junction carries 13 bases between V and J, which are trimmed by 7 bases and 0 bases respectively. This TCR came from a female donor with ankylosing spondylitis or in good health (not recorded which). The source material was blood, either unsorted or a sorted T cell fraction (not recorded which). This chain joins TRBV19 to TRBJ1-5, with the D segment identity uncertain. The CDR3 loop reads CASTITDRSNQPQHF. At the DNA level, the sequence is TGTGCCAGTACAATAACAGACCGTAGCAATCAGCCCCAGCATTTT.